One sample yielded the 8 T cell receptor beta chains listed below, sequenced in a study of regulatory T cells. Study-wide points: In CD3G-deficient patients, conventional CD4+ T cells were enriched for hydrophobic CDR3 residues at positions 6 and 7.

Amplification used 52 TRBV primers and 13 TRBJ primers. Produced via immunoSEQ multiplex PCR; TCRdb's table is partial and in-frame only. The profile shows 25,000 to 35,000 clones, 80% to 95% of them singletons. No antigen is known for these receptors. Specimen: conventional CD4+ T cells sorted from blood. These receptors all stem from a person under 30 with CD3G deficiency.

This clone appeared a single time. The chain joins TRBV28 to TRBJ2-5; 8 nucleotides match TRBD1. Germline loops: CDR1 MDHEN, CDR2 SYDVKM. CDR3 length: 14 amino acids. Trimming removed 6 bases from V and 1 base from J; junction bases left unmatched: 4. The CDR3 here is CASSRDRGQETQYF. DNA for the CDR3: TGTGCCAGCAGCCGTGACAGGGGCCAAGAGACCCAGTACTTC.

This CDR3 reads CASSFTGGPQETQYF. The CDR3 DNA reads as TGTGCCAGCAGCTTTACAGGGGGGCCGCAAGAGACCCAGTACTTC. The chain has TRBV5-4 and TRBJ2-5, with 8 bases aligning to TRBD1. In germline, CDR1 is SGHNT, CDR2 YYREEE (reference sequence). V lost 2 bases, J lost 2 bases, and 5 bases stayed unmatched. The CDR3 is made up of 15 amino acids.

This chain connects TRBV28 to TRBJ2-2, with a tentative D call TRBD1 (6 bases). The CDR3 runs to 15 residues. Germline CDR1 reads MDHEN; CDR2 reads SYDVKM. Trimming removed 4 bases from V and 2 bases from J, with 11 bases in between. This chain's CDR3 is CASSYRVVNTGELFF. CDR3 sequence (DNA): TGTGCCAGCAGTTACAGGGTGGTAAACACCGGGGAGCTGTTTTTT.

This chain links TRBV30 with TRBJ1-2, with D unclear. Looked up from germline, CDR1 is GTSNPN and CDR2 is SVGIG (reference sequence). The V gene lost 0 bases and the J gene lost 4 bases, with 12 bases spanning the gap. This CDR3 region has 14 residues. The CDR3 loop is CAWSVLGLFYGYTF. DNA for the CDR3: TGTGCCTGGAGTGTACTTGGGCTCTTCTATGGCTACACCTTC. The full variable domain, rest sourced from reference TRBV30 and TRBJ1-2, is SQTIHQWPATLVQPVGSPLSLECTVEGTSNPNLYWYRQAAGRGLQLLFYSVGIGQISSEVPQNLSASRPQDRQFILSSKKLLLSDSGFYLCAWSVLGLFYGYTFGSGTRLTVV.

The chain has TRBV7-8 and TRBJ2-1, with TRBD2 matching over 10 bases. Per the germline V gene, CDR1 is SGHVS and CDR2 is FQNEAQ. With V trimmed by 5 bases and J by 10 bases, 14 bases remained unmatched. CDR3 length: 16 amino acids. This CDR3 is CASSPLGLAGVGEQFF. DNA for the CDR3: TGTGCCAGCAGCCCTTTGGGGCTAGCGGGAGTTGGGGAGCAGTTCTTC. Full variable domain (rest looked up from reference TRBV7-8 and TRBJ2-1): GAGVSQSPRYKVAKRGQDVALRCDPISGHVSLFWYQQALGQGPEFLTYFQNEAQLDKSGLPSDRFFAERPEGSVSTLKIQRTQQEDSAVYLCASSPLGLAGVGEQFFGPGTRLTVL.

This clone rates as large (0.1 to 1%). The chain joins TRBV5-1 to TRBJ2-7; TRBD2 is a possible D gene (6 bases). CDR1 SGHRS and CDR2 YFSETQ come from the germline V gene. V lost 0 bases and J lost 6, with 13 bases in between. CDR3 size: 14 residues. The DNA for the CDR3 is TGCGCCAGCAGCTTGGTCGGGGGTGAGGCCGAGCAGTACTTC. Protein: CASSLVGGEAEQYF.

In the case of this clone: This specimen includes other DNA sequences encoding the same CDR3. The CDR3 region is CASSLAGTGGEGYTF. CDR3 sequence (DNA): TGCGCCAGCAGCTTGGCCGGGACAGGGGGCGAGGGCTACACCTTC. V and J are TRBV5-1 and TRBJ1-2; the match to TRBD1 covers 12 bases. The CDR3 extends over 15 amino acids. CDR1 is SGHRS, CDR2 YFSETQ, per germline. Trimming cost V 0 bases and J 8 bases; bases outside gene matches: 5. The full variable domain, completed using reference TRBV5-1 and TRBJ1-2, is KAGVTQTPRYLIKTRGQQVTLSCSPISGHRSVSWYQQTPGQGLQFLFEYFSETQRNKGNFPGRFSGRQFSNSRSEMNVSTLELGDSALYLCASSLAGTGGEGYTFGSGTRLTVV.

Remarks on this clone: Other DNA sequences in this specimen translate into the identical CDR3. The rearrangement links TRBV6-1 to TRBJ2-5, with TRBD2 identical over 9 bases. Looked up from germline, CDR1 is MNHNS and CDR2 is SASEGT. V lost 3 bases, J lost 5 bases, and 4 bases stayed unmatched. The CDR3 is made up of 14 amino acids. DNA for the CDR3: TGTGCCAGCAGTGAGCGGGAGGGCCGGGAGACCCAGTACTTC. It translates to CASSEREGRETQYF.